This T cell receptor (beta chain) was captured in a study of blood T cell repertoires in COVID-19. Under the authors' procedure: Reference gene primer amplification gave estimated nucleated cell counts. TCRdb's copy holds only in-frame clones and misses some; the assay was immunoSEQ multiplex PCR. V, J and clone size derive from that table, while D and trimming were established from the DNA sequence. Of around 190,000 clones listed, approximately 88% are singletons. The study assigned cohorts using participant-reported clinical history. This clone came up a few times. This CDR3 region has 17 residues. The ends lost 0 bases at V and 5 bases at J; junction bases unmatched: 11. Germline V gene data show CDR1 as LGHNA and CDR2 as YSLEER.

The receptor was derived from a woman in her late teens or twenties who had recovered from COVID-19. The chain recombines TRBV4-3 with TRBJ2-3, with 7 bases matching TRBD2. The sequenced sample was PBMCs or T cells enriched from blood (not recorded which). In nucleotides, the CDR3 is TGCGCCAGCAGCCAAGATCCCCCGGGGGGAATGGAAGATACGCAGTATTTT. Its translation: CASSQDPPGGMEDTQYF.